The 13 T cell receptor beta chains given below trace back to one sample, sequenced in a study of blood T cell repertoires in COVID-19. Only in-frame clones appear in the TCRdb table, and some are missing; sequencing was by immunoSEQ multiplex PCR. The table lists 320,000 or so clones, more than 75% of them singletons. The sequencing input was PBMCs or T cells enriched from blood (not recorded which). The receptor set was obtained from a woman in her thirties who had recovered from COVID-19.

The chain carries TRBV5-8 and TRBJ1-1, with 12 bases that match TRBD1. Per the germline V gene, CDR1 is SGHTS and CDR2 is YDEGEE. The junction had 6 bases not matched to a gene; V was cut back by 1 base and J by 8 bases. The CDR3 has 15 residues. CDR3 region: CASSLLGQGASEAFF. The DNA for the CDR3 is TGTGCCAGCAGCTTGCTGGGACAGGGGGCGTCAGAAGCTTTCTTT.

This clone was observed once. The chain recombines TRBV5-8 with TRBJ2-4, with 8 bases aligning to TRBD1. V lost 1 base, J lost 3 bases, and 9 bases stayed unmatched. In germline, CDR1 is SGHTS, CDR2 YDEGEE. This CDR3 comprises 17 residues. CDR3 bases: TGTGCCAGCAGCTTGTGGGCAGGGGGCAGGGTCAAAAACATTCAGTACTTC. Residues: CASSLWAGGRVKNIQYF. Combining the CDR3 with reference TRBV5-8 and TRBJ2-4 gives the whole variable domain EAGVTQSPTHLIKTRGQQATLRCSPISGHTSVYWYQQALGLGLQFLLWYDEGEERNRGNFPPRFSGRQFPNYSSELNVNALELEDSALYLCASSLWAGGRVKNIQYFGAGTRLSVL.

The V gene is TRBV30, the J gene TRBJ2-5; TRBD1 agrees at 9 bases. Germline assignment: CDR1 GTSNPN and CDR2 SVGIG (reference sequence). With 3 bases clipped from V and 4 bases from J, the junction kept 9 bases outside the gene matches. The CDR3 consists of 15 residues. CDR3 sequence: CAWSNRTGGAETQYF. CDR3 coding DNA: TGTGCCTGGAGCAACCGAACAGGGGGCGCAGAGACCCAGTACTTC.

J is TRBJ1-6 and V is TRBV30, with D possibly being TRBD1 (6 bases). This CDR3 has 14 residues. The V gene's germline CDR1 is GTSNPN and CDR2 SVGIG (reference sequence). V dropped 5 bases and J dropped 7 bases, with 15 bases sitting between them. The CDR3 nucleotides read TGTGCCTGGGGCTTAGGGACATTCAATTCACCCCTCCACTTT. This translates into CAWGLGTFNSPLHF.

In this sample, this clone turned up a few times. This chain links TRBV12-3 or TRBV12-4 with TRBJ1-4; tentatively, D is TRBD1 (5 bases). V lost 3 bases to trimming and J lost 6 bases, with 8 bases between them. The CDR3 spans 13 residues. The CDR3 DNA reads as TGTGCCAGCAGTTTGCAGGGTTATGAAAAACTGTTTTTT. Its translation is CASSLQGYEKLFF.

This clone has more than one count but fewer than ten. The J gene is TRBJ1-6, the V gene TRBV6-5; weak D call: TRBD1 (5 bases). V was clipped by 2 bases and J by 7 bases, with 9 bases between them. Germline assignment: CDR1 MNHEY and CDR2 SVGAGI. The CDR3 has 14 amino acids. DNA of the CDR3: TGTGCCAGCAGTTACGCCCCAGGGAATTCACCCCTCCACTTT. It specifies CASSYAPGNSPLHF.

The rearrangement links TRBV19 to TRBJ1-6, with TRBD1 as a possible D gene (6 bases). Per the germline V gene, CDR1 is LNHDA and CDR2 is SQIVND (reference sequence). The CDR3 loop spans 13 amino acids. Trimming took off 5 bases at V and 8 bases at J, with 10 bases between the two ends. For the CDR3, the DNA is TGTGCCAGTAGTTCCCCAGGGGATTCACCCCTCCACTTT. Its protein product is CASSSPGDSPLHF.

This clone has only one observation. The rearrangement links TRBV14 to TRBJ1-6; no clear D gene. V was cut by 0 bases and J by 13 bases, with 10 bases left in between. This CDR3 comprises 13 residues. Germline values: CDR1 SGHDN, CDR2 FVKESK. The CDR3 DNA is TGTGCCAGCAGCCAAGATAGAGGGTCGCCCCTCCACTTT. It is translated as CASSQDRGSPLHF.

J is TRBJ2-3 and V is TRBV27, with 11 positions matching TRBD2. V dropped 2 bases and J dropped 6; count of bases not matched to a gene: 4. The CDR3 sequence is 15 residues long. Germline V gives CDR1 MNHEY, CDR2 SMNVEV (reference sequence). Here the CDR3 reads CASSLVAGGADTQYF. CDR3 coding DNA: TGTGCCAGCAGTTTAGTAGCGGGGGGGGCGGATACGCAGTATTTT.

The J gene is TRBJ1-1, the V gene TRBV7-2; D gene uncertain. The V end was cut by 5 bases, the J end by 2 bases, with 9 bases between. CDR3 length: 13 residues. Germline-derived CDR1 and CDR2 are SGHTA and FQGNSA. CDR3 protein: CASSAAGNTEAFF. Here the CDR3 DNA reads TGTGCCAGCAGCGCAGCGGGTAACACTGAAGCTTTCTTT. Full variable domain (outside the CDR3, taken from reference TRBV7-2 and TRBJ1-1): GAGVSQSPSNKVTEKGKDVELRCDPISGHTALYWYRQSLGQGLEFLIYFQGNSAPDKSGLPSDRFSAERTGGSVSTLTIQRTQQEDSAVYLCASSAAGNTEAFFGQGTRLTVV.

The chain joins TRBV19 to TRBJ1-5, with 11 bases identical to TRBD1. V was clipped by 5 bases and J by 6 bases; unmatched bases: 6. The germline gives CDR1 LNHDA, CDR2 SQIVND (reference sequence). This CDR3 contains 15 residues. CDR3 protein: CASSLGQGAIQPQHF. CDR3 sequence (DNA): TGTGCCAGTAGTCTCGGACAGGGGGCGATTCAGCCCCAGCATTTT.

This clone was seen once. The gene calls are TRBV6-5 and TRBJ1-5, with D possibly being TRBD1 (5 bases). Germline V gene sequence: CDR1 MNHEY, CDR2 SVGAGI. V lost 5 bases to trimming and J lost 4 bases, with 9 bases between them. The CDR3 consists of 13 residues. The CDR3 DNA reads TGTGCCAGCAGTCCAGGGATAAATCAGCCCCAGCATTTT. Its protein product is CASSPGINQPQHF.

The chain employs TRBV11-3 and TRBJ2-7; 9 positions match TRBD1. The J segment lost 3 bases and the V segment lost 0 bases, leaving 3 bases of the junction unmatched. In germline, CDR1 is SGHNT, CDR2 YENEEA. The CDR3 loop spans 15 amino acids. Written as DNA, the CDR3 is TGTGCCAGCAGCTTAGAAGGGGACAGGGACTACGAGCAGTACTTC. This codes for CASSLEGDRDYEQYF.